The 5 T cell receptor beta chains in this list originate from one sample, sequenced in a study of spatial heterogeneity in lung cancer. TCRdb reanalysed the 5' RACE reads using MiXCR and keeps one entry per CDR3 protein. The sample consists of fewer than 100,000 distinct CDR3 sequences, just under 20% of them appearing once. Time point described: blood at routine non-recurrence follow-up after resection. The starting material was PBMCs, obtained at follow-up. These receptors were taken from a male donor with early-stage non-small cell lung cancer.

This clonotype was counted a few times. V and J are TRBV20-1 and TRBJ2-1; D possibly corresponds to TRBD2 (5 bases). V was trimmed by 3 bases and J by 6 bases, leaving 18 bases between them. Germline lookup yields CDR1 DFQATT and CDR2 SNEGSKA (reference sequence). This CDR3 is 15 amino acids long. Here the CDR3 reads CSASPELLRGNEQFF. CDR3 sequence (DNA): TGCAGTGCTAGTCCCGAGTTACTCCGGGGCAATGAGCAGTTCTTC.

This clonotype was detected many times. The rearrangement links TRBV29-1 to TRBJ1-1; no definite D call. From germline, CDR1 is SQVTM and CDR2 ANQGSEA. The CDR3 runs 18 residues. CDR3 amino acids: CSSRSLKPLSQQNTEAFF. The CDR3 coding sequence is TGCTCTTCCAGAAGCCTGAAACCTCTCTCTCAACAAAACACTGAAGCTTTCTTT. Using reference TRBV29-1 and TRBJ1-1 for the parts outside the CDR3, the full variable domain is SAVISQKPSRDICQRGTSLTIQCQVDSQVTMMFWYRQQPGQSLTLIATANQGSEATYESGFVIDKFPISRPNLTFSTLTVSNMSPEDSSIYLCSSRSLKPLSQQNTEAFFGQGTRLTVV.

This clonotype has a handful of counts. The V call is TRBV7-8, the J call TRBJ1-4; possibly TRBD1 for D (5 bases). Germline V lookup: CDR1 SGHVS, CDR2 FQNEAQ. The ends were cut back, 5 bases at V and 8 bases at J, with 21 bases in the middle. The CDR3 loop spans 16 amino acids. CDR3 in amino acids: CASSLGTQGIREKLFF. Written as DNA, the CDR3 is TGTGCCAGCAGCCTAGGGACGCAGGGAATTCGGGAAAAACTGTTTTTT.

This clonotype was counted a few times. This rearrangement joins TRBV4-3 to TRBJ1-3, with 7 bases lining up with TRBD1. The CDR3 runs 13 residues. Per the germline V gene, CDR1 is LGHNA and CDR2 is YSLEER. V shed 0 bases, J shed 8 bases, and the junction held 1 base outside the gene matches. CDR3 protein: CASSQDRGDTIYF. The CDR3 DNA follows: TGCGCCAGCAGCCAAGACAGGGGGGACACCATATATTTT.

The chain has TRBV2 and TRBJ2-7; unclear D gene. V was cut by 3 bases and J by 0 bases, with 15 bases left in between. The CDR3 covers 16 residues. Germline V gene data show CDR1 as SNHLY and CDR2 as FYNNEI. This CDR3 reads CASSEGGFASSYEQYF. CDR3 DNA sequence: TGTGCCAGCAGTGAGGGTGGCTTCGCGAGCTCCTACGAGCAGTACTTC.